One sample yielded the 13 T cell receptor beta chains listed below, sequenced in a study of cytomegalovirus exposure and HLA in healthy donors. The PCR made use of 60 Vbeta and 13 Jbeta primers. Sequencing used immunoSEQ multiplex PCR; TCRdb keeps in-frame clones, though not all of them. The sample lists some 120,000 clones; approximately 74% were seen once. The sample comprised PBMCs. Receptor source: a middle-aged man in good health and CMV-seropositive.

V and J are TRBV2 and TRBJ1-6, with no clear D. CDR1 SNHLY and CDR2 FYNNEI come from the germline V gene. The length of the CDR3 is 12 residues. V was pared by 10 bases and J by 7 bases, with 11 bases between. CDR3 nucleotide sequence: TGTGCCATTGGAACGGGGAATTCACCCCTCCACTTT. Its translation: CAIGTGNSPLHF.

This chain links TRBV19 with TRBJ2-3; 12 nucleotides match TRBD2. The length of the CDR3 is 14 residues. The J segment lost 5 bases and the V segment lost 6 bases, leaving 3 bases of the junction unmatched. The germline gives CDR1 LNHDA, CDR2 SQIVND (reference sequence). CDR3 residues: CASRTSGGGDTQYF. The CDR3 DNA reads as TGTGCCAGTAGGACTAGCGGGGGAGGAGATACGCAGTATTTT.

The CDR3 DNA follows: TGTGCCAGCACCATCAGACAGGGGGCAGGGGCAGGTGAAAAACTGTTTTTT. This encodes CASTIRQGAGAGEKLFF. The chain couples TRBV7-9 to TRBJ1-4, with 10 nucleotides matching TRBD1. The CDR3 extends over 17 amino acids. Germline V gives CDR1 SEHNR, CDR2 FQNEAQ (reference sequence). The junction had 15 bases not matched to a gene; V was cut back by 7 bases and J by 7 bases.

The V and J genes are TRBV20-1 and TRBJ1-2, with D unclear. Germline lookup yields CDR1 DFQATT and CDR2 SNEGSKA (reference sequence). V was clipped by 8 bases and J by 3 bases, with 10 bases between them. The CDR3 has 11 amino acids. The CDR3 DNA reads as TGCAGTCCCCCTGAGTACTATGGCTACACCTTC. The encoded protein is CSPPEYYGYTF.

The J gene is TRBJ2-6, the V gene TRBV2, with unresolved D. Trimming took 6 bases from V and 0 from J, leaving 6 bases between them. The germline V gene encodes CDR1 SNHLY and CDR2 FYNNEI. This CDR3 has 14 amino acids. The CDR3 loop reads CASRTDSGANVLTF. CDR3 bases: TGTGCCAGCAGAACAGACTCTGGGGCCAACGTCCTGACTTTC.

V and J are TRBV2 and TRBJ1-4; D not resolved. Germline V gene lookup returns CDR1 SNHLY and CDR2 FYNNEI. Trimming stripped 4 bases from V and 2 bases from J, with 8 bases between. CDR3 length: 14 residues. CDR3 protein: CASSVQVTNEKLFF. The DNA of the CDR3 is TGTGCCAGCAGTGTCCAGGTGACTAATGAAAAACTGTTTTTT.

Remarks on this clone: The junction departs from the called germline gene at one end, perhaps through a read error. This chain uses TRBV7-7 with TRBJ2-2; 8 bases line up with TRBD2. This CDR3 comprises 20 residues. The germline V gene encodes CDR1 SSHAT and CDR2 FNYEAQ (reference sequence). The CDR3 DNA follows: TGTGCTAGCAGCCCCATATCTCTAGCGGGCGCCCAGAGGGGCACCGGGGAGCTGTTTTTT. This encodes CASSPISLAGAQRGTGELFF.

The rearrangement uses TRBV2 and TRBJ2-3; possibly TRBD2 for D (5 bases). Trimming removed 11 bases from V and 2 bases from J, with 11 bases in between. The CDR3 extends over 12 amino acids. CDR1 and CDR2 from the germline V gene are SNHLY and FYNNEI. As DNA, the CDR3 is TGTGCCTCCCGGGGTAACACAGATACGCAGTATTTT. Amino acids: CASRGNTDTQYF.

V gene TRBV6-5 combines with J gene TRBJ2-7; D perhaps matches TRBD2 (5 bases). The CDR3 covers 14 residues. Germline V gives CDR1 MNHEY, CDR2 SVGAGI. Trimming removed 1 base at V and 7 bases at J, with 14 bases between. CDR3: CASSYFERGGEQYF. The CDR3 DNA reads TGTGCCAGCAGTTACTTTGAGCGAGGAGGAGAGCAGTACTTC.

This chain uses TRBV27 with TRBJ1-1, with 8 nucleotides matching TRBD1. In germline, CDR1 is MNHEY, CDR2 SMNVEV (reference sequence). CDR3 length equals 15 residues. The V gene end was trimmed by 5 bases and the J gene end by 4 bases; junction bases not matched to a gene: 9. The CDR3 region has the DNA TGTGCCAGCAGTCCCAGGGGGCGGGTCGGCACTGAAGCTTTCTTT. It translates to CASSPRGRVGTEAFF.

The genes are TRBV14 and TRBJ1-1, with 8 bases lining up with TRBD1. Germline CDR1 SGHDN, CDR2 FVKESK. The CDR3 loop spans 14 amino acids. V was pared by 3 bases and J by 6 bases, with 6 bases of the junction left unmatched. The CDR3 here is CASSHDGQGPEAFF. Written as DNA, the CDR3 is TGTGCCAGCAGCCACGATGGACAGGGTCCTGAAGCTTTCTTT.

The chain's CDR3 is CATSRDPIRPDSYGPQETQYF. CDR3 nucleotides: TGTGCCACCAGCAGAGATCCGATACGACCGGACTCCTATGGCCCCCAAGAGACCCAGTACTTC. The chain joins TRBV15 to TRBJ2-5; maybe TRBD2 (5 bases). CDR1 and CDR2 from the germline V gene are LNHNV and YYDKDF (reference sequence). The germline V and J ends were trimmed by 0 bases and 1 base, with 27 bases remaining between them. CDR3 length: 21 amino acids.

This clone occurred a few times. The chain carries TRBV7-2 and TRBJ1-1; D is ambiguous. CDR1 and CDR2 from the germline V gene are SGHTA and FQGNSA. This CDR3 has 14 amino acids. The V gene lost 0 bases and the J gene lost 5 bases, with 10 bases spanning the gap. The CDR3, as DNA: TGTGCCAGCAGCTTAGCTGGAGGGAAGACTGAAGCTTTCTTT. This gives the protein CASSLAGGKTEAFF.